The clone carrying this T cell receptor beta chain showed up many times. The antigen is undetermined. This entry comes from a study of breast tumors, draining lymph nodes, adjacent tissues. The lymph nodes were axillary draining lymph nodes from breast cancer patients. Each CDR3 protein gets one entry after TCRdb re-called the multiplex PCR reads with MiXCR. The top ten hold approximately 1.3% of the sample, which has more than 85,000 distinct CDR3 sequences, approximately 21% seen once. Whole-study findings and limits: Luminal-like breast cancer showed significantly greater tumor-nontumor repertoire similarity than basal-like breast cancer did. Data fit most tumor T cells coming from lymph node, expanding in tumor. Tumor repertoires ranked between lymph nodes and nontumor tissue in diversity, with V and J gene preferences. Tumor T cell lymph node origin was a supported hypothesis, not proven.

Germline CDR1 DFQATT, CDR2 SNEGSKA (reference sequence). Trimming took off 5 bases at V and 4 bases at J, with 12 bases between the two ends. The CDR3 has 13 residues. The material sequenced was axillary lymph node tissue. V usage is TRBV20-1 and J usage is TRBJ1-3; no definite D call. The origin of this receptor is a female donor with breast cancer. Some clones in this sample may be carry-over from other donors' samples. CDR3 in amino acids: CSAFGPLGNTIYF. The CDR3 nucleotides read TGCAGTGCTTTCGGACCTCTGGGAAACACCATATATTTT.